This T cell receptor beta chain stems from a study of human T cells and chemical hapten exposure. Whole-study context: Sensitization involved placing 2% DPC onto a roughly 2 cm by roughly 2 cm region of upper inner arm skin.

Trimming took 5 bases from V and 2 from J, leaving 19 bases between them. The germline gives CDR1 MNHEY, CDR2 SVGAGI. The CDR3 has 17 residues. This clonotype has just a few counts. Antigen specificity is unknown. Individual cDNA molecules each carried unique molecular identifiers attached by the library. TCRdb processed the RACE reads anew with MiXCR; each CDR3 protein has one entry. The sample lists some 350,000 distinct CDR3 sequences, about 6% occurring once. Study-level points and caveats: With DPC sensitization, TCRs exceeding 1 in 1000 frequency showed no change.

Time point specified: patch test 2, 6 weeks after DPC sensitization. Stated treatment: therapeutic diphenylcyclopropenone sensitization with weekly scalp DPC. The study enrolled 18 to 70-year-old alopecia patients suitable for DPC. Sequencing was performed on whole blood, taken in connection with sensitization to the hapten diphenylcyclopropenone (DPC). This rearrangement joins TRBV6-5 to TRBJ1-5; D not resolved. This receptor was obtained from a woman younger than 30 with alopecia areata. Some clones in this sample may be carry-over from other donors' samples. CDR3 residues: CASSPLTVGVGNQPQHF. For the CDR3, the DNA is TGTGCCAGCAGTCCCCTCACAGTGGGTGTAGGCAATCAGCCCCAGCATTTT.